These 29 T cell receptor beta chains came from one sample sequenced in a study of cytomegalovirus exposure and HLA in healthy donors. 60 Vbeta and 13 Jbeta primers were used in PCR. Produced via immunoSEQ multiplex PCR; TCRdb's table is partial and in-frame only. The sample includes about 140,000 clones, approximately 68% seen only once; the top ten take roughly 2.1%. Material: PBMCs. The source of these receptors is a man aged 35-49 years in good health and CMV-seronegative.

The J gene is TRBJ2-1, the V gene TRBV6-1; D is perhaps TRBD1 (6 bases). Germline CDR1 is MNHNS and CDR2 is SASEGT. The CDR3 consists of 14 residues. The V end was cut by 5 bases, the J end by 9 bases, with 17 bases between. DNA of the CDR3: TGTGCCAGCAGTAGTGTTCAGGGGTTGGGTGAGCAGTTCTTC. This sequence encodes CASSSVQGLGEQFF.

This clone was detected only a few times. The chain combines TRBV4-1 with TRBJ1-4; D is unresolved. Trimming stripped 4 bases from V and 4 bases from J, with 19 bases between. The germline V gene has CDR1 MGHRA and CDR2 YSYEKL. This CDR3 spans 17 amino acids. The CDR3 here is CASSLRRPRNRNEKLFF. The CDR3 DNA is TGCGCCAGCAGCCTTCGCAGGCCCAGGAACCGTAATGAAAAACTGTTTTTT.

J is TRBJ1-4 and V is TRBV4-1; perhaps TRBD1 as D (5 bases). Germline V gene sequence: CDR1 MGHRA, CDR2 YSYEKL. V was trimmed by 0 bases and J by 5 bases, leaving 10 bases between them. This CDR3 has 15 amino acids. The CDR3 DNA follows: TGCGCCAGCAGCCAAGATGGCAGGGCGAATGAAAAACTGTTTTTT. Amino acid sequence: CASSQDGRANEKLFF.

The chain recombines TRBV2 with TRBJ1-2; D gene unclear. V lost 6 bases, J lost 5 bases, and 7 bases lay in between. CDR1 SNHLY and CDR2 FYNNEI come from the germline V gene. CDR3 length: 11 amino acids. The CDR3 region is CASSTEYGYTF. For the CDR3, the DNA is TGTGCCAGCAGCACAGAGTATGGCTACACCTTC. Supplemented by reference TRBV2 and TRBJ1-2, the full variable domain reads EPEVTQTPSHQVTQMGQEVILRCVPISNHLYFYWYRQILGQKVEFLVSFYNNEISEKSEIFDDQFSVERPDGSNFTLKIRSTKLEDSAMYFCASSTEYGYTFGSGTRLTVV.

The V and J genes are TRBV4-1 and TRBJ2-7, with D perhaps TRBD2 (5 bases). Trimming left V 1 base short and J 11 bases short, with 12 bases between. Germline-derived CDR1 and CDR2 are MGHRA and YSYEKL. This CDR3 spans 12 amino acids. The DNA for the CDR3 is TGCGCCAGCAGCCAAGGGGCGGACTCGAAGTACTTC. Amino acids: CASSQGADSKYF.

The CDR3 nucleotides are TGTGCCACCAGCAGAGATCGGCCGGGGGCAACTAATGAAAAACTGTTTTTT. Translated: CATSRDRPGATNEKLFF. The V gene is TRBV15, the J gene TRBJ1-4, with D possibly being TRBD1 (5 bases). CDR3 size: 17 residues. V lost 0 bases to trimming and J lost 0 bases, with 11 bases between them. The germline V gene encodes CDR1 LNHNV and CDR2 YYDKDF (reference sequence).

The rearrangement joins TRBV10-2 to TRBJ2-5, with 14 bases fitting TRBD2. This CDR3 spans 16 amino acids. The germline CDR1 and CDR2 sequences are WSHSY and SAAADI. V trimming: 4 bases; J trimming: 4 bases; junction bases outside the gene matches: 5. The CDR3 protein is CASSGGLAGVGETQYF. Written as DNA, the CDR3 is TGCGCCAGCAGTGGGGGACTAGCGGGAGTAGGAGAGACCCAGTACTTC.

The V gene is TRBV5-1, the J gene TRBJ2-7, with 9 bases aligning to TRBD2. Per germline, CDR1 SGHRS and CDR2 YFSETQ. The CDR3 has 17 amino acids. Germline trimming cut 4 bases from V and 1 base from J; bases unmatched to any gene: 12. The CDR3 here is CASSPRGSGGQSYEQYF. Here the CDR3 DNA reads TGCGCCAGCAGCCCGCGGGGTAGCGGGGGCCAATCCTACGAGCAGTACTTC.

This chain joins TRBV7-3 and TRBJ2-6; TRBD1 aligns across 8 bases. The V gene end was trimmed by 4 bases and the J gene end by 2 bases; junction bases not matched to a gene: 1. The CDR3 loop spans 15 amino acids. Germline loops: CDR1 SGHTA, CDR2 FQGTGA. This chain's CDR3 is CASSSQGAGANVLTF. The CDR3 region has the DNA TGTGCCAGCAGCTCACAGGGGGCTGGGGCCAACGTCCTGACTTTC.

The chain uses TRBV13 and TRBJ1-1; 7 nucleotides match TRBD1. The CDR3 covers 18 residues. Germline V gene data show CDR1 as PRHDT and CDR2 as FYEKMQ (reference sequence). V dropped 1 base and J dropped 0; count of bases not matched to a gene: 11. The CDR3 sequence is CASSLAGTAPALNTEAFF. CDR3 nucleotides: TGTGCCAGCAGCTTAGCCGGGACAGCTCCAGCCTTGAACACTGAAGCTTTCTTT.

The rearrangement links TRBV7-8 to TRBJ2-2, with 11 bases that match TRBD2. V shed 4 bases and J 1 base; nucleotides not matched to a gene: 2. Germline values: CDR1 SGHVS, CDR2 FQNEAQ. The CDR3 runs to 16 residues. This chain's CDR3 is CASSWLAGGNTGELFF. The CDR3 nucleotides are TGTGCCAGCAGCTGGCTAGCGGGGGGGAACACCGGGGAGCTGTTTTTT.

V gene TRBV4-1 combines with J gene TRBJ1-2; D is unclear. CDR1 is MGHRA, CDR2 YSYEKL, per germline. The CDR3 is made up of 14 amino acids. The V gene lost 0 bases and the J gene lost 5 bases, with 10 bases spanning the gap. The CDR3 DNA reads TGCGCCAGCAGCCAAGACGTTCGGCGGTATGGCTACACCTTC. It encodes CASSQDVRRYGYTF.

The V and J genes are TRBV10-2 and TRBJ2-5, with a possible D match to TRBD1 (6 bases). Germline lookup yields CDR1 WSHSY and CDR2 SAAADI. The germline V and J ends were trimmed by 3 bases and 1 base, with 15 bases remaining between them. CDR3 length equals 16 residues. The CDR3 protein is CASSDWAGAPQETQYF. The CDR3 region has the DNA TGCGCCAGCAGTGATTGGGCAGGGGCCCCCCAAGAGACCCAGTACTTC.

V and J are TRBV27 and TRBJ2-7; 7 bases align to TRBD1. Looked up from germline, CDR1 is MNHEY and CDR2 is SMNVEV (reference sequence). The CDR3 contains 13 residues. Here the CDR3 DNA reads TGTGTCTTTCGGGGACAGATGGACTACGAGCAGTACTTC. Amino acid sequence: CVFRGQMDYEQYF.

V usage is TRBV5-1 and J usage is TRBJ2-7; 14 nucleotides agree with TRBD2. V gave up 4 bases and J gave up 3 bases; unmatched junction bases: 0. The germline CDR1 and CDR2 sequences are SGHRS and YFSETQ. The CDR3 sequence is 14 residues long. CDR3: CASSGLAGGYEQYF. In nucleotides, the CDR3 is TGCGCCAGCAGCGGACTAGCGGGAGGCTACGAGCAGTACTTC.

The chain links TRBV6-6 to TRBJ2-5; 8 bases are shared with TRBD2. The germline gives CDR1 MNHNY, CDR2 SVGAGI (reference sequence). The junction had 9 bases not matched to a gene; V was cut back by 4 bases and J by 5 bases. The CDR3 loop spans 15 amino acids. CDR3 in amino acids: CASSFRAGGGETQYF. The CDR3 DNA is TGTGCCAGCAGTTTCCGCGCGGGAGGCGGGGAGACCCAGTACTTC.

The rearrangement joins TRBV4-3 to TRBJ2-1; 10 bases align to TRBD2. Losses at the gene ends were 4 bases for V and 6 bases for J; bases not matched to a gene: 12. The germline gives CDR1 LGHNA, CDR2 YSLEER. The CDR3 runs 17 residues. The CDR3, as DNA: TGCGCCAGCAGCCTATGGCTAGCGGGAGTTAGAGGCAATGAGCAGTTCTTC. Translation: CASSLWLAGVRGNEQFF.

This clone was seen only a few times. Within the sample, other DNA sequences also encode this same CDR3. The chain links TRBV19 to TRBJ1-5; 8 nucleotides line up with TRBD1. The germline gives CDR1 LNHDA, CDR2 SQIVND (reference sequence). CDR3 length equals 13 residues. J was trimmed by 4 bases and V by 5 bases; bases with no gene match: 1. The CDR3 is CASSWTGNQPQHF. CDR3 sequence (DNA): TGTGCCAGTAGTTGGACAGGGAATCAGCCCCAGCATTTT.

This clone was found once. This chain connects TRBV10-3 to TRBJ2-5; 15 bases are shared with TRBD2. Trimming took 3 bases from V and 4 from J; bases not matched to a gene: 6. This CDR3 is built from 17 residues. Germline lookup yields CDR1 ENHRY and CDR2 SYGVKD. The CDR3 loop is CAISEGTSGGSGETQYF. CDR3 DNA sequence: TGTGCCATCAGTGAAGGGACTAGCGGGGGGTCAGGAGAGACCCAGTACTTC.

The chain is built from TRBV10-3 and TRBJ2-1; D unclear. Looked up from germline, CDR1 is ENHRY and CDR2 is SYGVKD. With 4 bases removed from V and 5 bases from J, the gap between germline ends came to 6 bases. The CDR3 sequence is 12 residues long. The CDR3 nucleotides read TGTGCCATCAGTGGAGAACACAATGAGCAGTTCTTC. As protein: CAISGEHNEQFF.

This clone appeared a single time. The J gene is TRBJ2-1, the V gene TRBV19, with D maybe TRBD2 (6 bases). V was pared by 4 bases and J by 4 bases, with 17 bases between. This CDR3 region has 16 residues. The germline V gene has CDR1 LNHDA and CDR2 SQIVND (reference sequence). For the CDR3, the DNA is TGTGCCAGTAGTACAGTCCGGGGGTTGGGATACAATGAGCAGTTCTTC. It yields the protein CASSTVRGLGYNEQFF.

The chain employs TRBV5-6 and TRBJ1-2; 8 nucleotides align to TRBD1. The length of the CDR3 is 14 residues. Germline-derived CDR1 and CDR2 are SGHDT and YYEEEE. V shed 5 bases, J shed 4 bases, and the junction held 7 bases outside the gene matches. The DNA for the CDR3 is TGTGCCAGCAGACGTACAGGGGGGAGCTATGGCTACACCTTC. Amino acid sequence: CASRRTGGSYGYTF.

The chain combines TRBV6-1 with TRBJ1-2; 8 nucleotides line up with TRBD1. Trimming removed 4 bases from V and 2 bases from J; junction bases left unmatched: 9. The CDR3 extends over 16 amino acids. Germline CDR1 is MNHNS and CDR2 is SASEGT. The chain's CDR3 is CASSGRQGTLNYGYTF. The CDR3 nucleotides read TGTGCCAGCAGTGGACGACAGGGGACTCTCAACTATGGCTACACCTTC.

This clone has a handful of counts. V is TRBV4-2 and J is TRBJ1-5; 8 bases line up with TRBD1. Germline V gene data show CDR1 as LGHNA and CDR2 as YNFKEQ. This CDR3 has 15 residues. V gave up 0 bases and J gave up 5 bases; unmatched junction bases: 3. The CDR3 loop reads CASSQDQGAHQPQHF. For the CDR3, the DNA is TGTGCCAGCAGCCAAGATCAGGGGGCGCATCAGCCCCAGCATTTT.

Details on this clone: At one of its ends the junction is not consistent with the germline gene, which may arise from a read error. The CDR3 coding sequence is TGTGCCACCAGCTCGAAAAGGCCCCCGGCAGACAGGGGCCATTCACCCCTCAACTTT. As protein: CATSSKRPPADRGHSPLNF. The chain employs TRBV15 and TRBJ1-6; TRBD1 matches at 8 bases. The length of the CDR3 is 19 residues. Germline loops: CDR1 LNHNV, CDR2 YYDKDF (reference sequence).

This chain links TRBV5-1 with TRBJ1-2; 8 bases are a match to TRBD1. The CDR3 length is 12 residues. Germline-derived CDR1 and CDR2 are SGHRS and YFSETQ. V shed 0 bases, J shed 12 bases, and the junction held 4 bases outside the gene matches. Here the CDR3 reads CASSLAQGADTF. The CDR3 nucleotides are TGCGCCAGCAGCTTGGCTCAGGGGGCGGACACCTTC.

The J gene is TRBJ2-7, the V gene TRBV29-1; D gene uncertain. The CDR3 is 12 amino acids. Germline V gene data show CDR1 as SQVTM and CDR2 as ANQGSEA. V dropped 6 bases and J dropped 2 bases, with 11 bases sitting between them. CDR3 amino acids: CSVRYKAYEQYF. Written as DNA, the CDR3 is TGCAGCGTGAGGTACAAGGCCTACGAGCAGTACTTC.

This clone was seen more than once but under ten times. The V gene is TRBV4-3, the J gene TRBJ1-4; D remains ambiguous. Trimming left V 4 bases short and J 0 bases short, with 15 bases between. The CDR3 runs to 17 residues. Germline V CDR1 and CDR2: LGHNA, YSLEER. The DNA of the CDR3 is TGCGCCAGCAGCCTAAAACGGACTGTTGCAACTAATGAAAAACTGTTTTTT. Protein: CASSLKRTVATNEKLFF.

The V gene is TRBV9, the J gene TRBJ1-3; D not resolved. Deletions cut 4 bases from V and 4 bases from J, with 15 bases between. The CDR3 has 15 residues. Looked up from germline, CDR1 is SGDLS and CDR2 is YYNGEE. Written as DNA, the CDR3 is TGTGCCAGCAGCTCTAGTTCCAGACCCGGAAACACCATATATTTT. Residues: CASSSSSRPGNTIYF.